This paragraph reports one T cell receptor (beta chain). Its antigen is unknown. The data were obtained in a study of cytomegalovirus exposure and HLA in healthy donors. Study results and caveats: A later examination showed that TCR association rates differed by HLA locus, with DRB1 most and HLA-C fewest. V- and J-gene trimming of TCR beta was linked (in a later analysis) to a missense DCLRE1C variant.

CDR1 is SGHRS, CDR2 YFSETQ, per germline. Losses at the gene ends were 2 bases for V and 7 bases for J; bases not matched to a gene: 13. The CDR3 is 18 residues long. PCR employed 60 Vbeta and 13 Jbeta primers. Sequencing used immunoSEQ multiplex PCR; TCRdb keeps in-frame clones, though not all of them. In the table there are some 180,000 clones, roughly 75% of which are singletons. The J gene is TRBJ1-6, the V gene TRBV5-1; 9 positions match TRBD1. The sample taken for sequencing was PBMCs. This sequence originates from a woman in her twenties or thirties in good health and CMV-seronegative. CDR3 bases: TGCGCCAGCAGCTTAGGGGCGGTGGGACAGGGAAACAATTCACCCCTCCACTTT. Protein sequence: CASSLGAVGQGNNSPLHF.